The entry below gives a single T cell receptor (beta chain) sequence along with its context. This record belongs to a study of T cell clones after liver transplantation. Study information: Samples came from ITN030ST, which attempted immunosuppression withdrawal within 2 years of liver transplantation. Draws occurred before transplant, before withdrawal, and after complete or failed withdrawal.

J lost 5 bases, V lost 4 bases, and 8 bases had no gene match. This CDR3 spans 15 amino acids. Germline V gene sequence: CDR1 LGHNA, CDR2 YNFKEQ. Using immunoSEQ multiplex PCR, the repertoire was profiled, and TCRdb retains in-frame clones only, with some absent. The data contain around 110,000 clones, 90% of them singletons. The chain joins TRBV4-2 to TRBJ2-5, with 9 bases fitting TRBD1. The TCR was taken from a human patient who received a liver transplant. Certain T cells may be donor cells from the graft. Sequencing was performed on CD4+ T cells from blood, taken 12 months after liver transplant. CDR3 protein: CASSPRDRAEETQYF. In nucleotides, the CDR3 is TGTGCCAGCAGCCCCAGGGACAGGGCGGAGGAGACCCAGTACTTC.